This entry features one T cell receptor (beta chain) sequence. This table comes from immunoSEQ multiplex PCR, and its TCRdb copy is limited to in-frame clones, with some not included. The table shows 2 million or so clones, with approximately 95% occurring only once. Naive CD8 cells lacked CD45RO, underwent positive selection for CCR7 and left out terminally differentiated effector memory CD45RA+ cells. Only Caucasian adults living in Nashville, Tennessee served as donors. These data are taken from a study of shared clonotypes between healthy human individuals. The clonotype originates from a man aged 18 to 35 in good health. The source material was naive CD8+ T cells sorted from blood.

This chain's CDR3 is CATNPEGSSYEQYF. The CDR3 nucleotides read TGTGCCACCAACCCGGAGGGGAGCTCCTACGAGCAGTACTTC. J is TRBJ2-7 and V is TRBV6-5; TRBD2 is a possible D gene (6 bases). Germline CDR1 reads MNHEY; CDR2 reads SVGAGI. V lost 10 bases and J 0 bases, leaving 16 bases between the germline ends. CDR3 size: 14 residues.